Presented here are 9 T cell receptor beta chains from one specimen sequenced in a study of blood T cell repertoires in COVID-19. Profiled with immunoSEQ multiplex PCR; TCRdb holds only in-frame clones, not every one. Of around 200,000 clones listed, 80% to 90% are singletons. Specimen: peripheral blood. These receptors were taken from a young man with active or convalescent COVID-19.

V is TRBV27 and J is TRBJ2-7; 11 nucleotides match TRBD2. This CDR3 region has 15 residues. With V trimmed by 5 bases and J by 2 bases, 5 bases remained unmatched. Looked up from germline, CDR1 is MNHEY and CDR2 is SMNVEV (reference sequence). In DNA form, the CDR3 reads TGTGCCAGCAGTGGTAGCGGGAGGGCCGCCTACGAGCAGTACTTC. Its translation is CASSGSGRAAYEQYF.

This sequence joins TRBV18 and TRBJ1-1; TRBD1 matches at 8 bases. There are 17 residues in the CDR3. Germline lookup yields CDR1 KGHSH and CDR2 LQKENI. The V segment lost 3 bases and the J segment 5 bases; nucleotides outside the gene matches: 14. The CDR3 DNA reads TGTGCCAGCTCACCTCGGGACCAGGGGGCTGCGACAACTGAAGCTTTCTTT. Its translation: CASSPRDQGAATTEAFF.

The chain employs TRBV4-1 and TRBJ2-2; 14 positions agree with TRBD2. The CDR3 length is 20 residues. Germline V gene sequence: CDR1 MGHRA, CDR2 YSYEKL. The J segment lost 4 bases and the V segment lost 4 bases, leaving 14 bases of the junction unmatched. CDR3 sequence: CASSRGLAGGGRDSTGELFF. The CDR3 region has the DNA TGCGCCAGCAGCCGTGGACTAGCGGGGGGAGGCAGGGATAGCACCGGGGAGCTGTTTTTT.

The chain carries TRBV4-1 and TRBJ1-4; 11 bases line up with TRBD1. Germline assignment: CDR1 MGHRA and CDR2 YSYEKL. This CDR3 is built from 17 residues. Trimming cost V 0 bases and J 6 bases; bases outside gene matches: 6. The CDR3, as DNA: TGCGCCAGCAGCCAAGAAGCACCGGGACAGGGGGATGAAAAACTGTTTTTT. Translated, it gives CASSQEAPGQGDEKLFF.

This clone appeared once. This chain uses TRBV2 with TRBJ2-1; TRBD2 aligns across 8 bases. V shed 6 bases, J shed 10 bases, and the junction held 2 bases outside the gene matches. This CDR3 contains 11 residues. CDR1 and CDR2 (germline): SNHLY, FYNNEI. The CDR3 loop reads CASRIAGEQFF. The CDR3, as DNA: TGTGCCAGCAGGATAGCGGGGGAGCAGTTCTTC.

The rearrangement joins TRBV5-1 to TRBJ1-6; 7 nucleotides match TRBD1. Germline CDR1 is SGHRS and CDR2 is YFSETQ. After removal of 0 bases from V and 6 bases from J, the junction contained 3 bases not matched to a gene. CDR3 length: 15 residues. CDR3 amino acids: CASSLGQGGNSPLHF. In DNA, the CDR3 is TGCGCCAGCAGCTTGGGACAGGGCGGTAATTCACCCCTCCACTTT.

This chain links TRBV28 with TRBJ2-1; TRBD2 aligns across 16 bases. The CDR3 runs to 16 residues. The J segment lost 9 bases and the V segment lost 2 bases, leaving 4 bases of the junction unmatched. Per the germline V gene, CDR1 is MDHEN and CDR2 is SYDVKM. CDR3 loop: CASSLMGLAGGVEQFF. The CDR3 DNA reads TGTGCCAGCAGTTTAATGGGACTAGCGGGGGGGGTTGAGCAGTTCTTC. The full variable domain, completed using reference TRBV28 and TRBJ2-1, is DVKVTQSSRYLVKRTGEKVFLECVQDMDHENMFWYRQDPGLGLRLIYFSYDVKMKEKGDIPEGYSVSREKKERFSLILESASTNQTSMYLCASSLMGLAGGVEQFFGPGTRLTVL.

The chain links TRBV6-2 or TRBV6-3 to TRBJ1-5, with D possibly being TRBD1 (6 bases). With 2 bases removed from V and 0 bases from J, the gap between germline ends came to 14 bases. Looked up from germline, CDR1 is MNHEY and CDR2 is SVGEGT. There are 17 residues in the CDR3. The CDR3: CASSYGQWAYSNQPQHF. CDR3 coding DNA: TGTGCCAGCAGTTACGGACAGTGGGCTTATAGCAATCAGCCCCAGCATTTT.

The CDR3 protein is CASKDRGGNTGELFF. In nucleotides, the CDR3 is TGTGCCAGCAAGGACAGGGGGGGTAACACCGGGGAGCTGTTTTTT. The rearrangement links TRBV27 to TRBJ2-2; 10 bases agree with TRBD1. The length of the CDR3 is 15 residues. Germline lookup yields CDR1 MNHEY and CDR2 SMNVEV (reference sequence). V lost 7 bases and J lost 2; bases outside the gene matches: 4.